This T cell receptor beta chain was obtained from a study of cytomegalovirus exposure and HLA in healthy donors. Study details: Counted in an early data release were some 81 million unique TCRs from HLA-typed donors.

General study results and limits: Reports credit the classifier with highly specific, highly sensitive diagnosis of cytomegalovirus status. Later on, analysis showed that most CMV-associated TCR beta chains appeared to be HLA-restricted.

This CDR3 has 16 residues. CDR1 MNHEY and CDR2 SMNVEV come from the germline V gene (reference sequence). Trimming left V 2 bases short and J 1 base short, with 12 bases between. PCR was performed using 60 Vbeta and 13 Jbeta primers. TCRdb's table, derived via immunoSEQ multiplex PCR, lists solely in-frame clones and lacks some. Of fewer than 110,000 clones in the sample, under 85% were seen once. About this clone itself: Its specificity is unknown.

V gene TRBV27 combines with J gene TRBJ2-1, with a possible D match to TRBD2 (6 bases). The sequenced sample consisted of PBMCs. This receptor was taken from a middle-aged woman in good health and CMV-seronegative. The CDR3 coding sequence is TGTGCCAGCAGTTTAAAGGGAGGCTGGTCCTACAATGAGCAGTTCTTC. Its translation: CASSLKGGWSYNEQFF.